These T cell receptor beta chains were read from a single sample in a study of shared clonotypes between healthy human individuals. Some clones are missing from TCRdb's copy, which holds only in-frame ones; the method was immunoSEQ multiplex PCR. The sample holds 800,000 to 950,000 clones, approximately 97% seen once. Material: naive CD8+ T cells sorted from blood. These receptors all come from a man younger than 45 in good health. CDR3s include the opening cysteine and the closing phenylalanine or tryptophan. A D gene is named only where the DNA matches it firmly. Rows may omit the clone size; those that give it use once, few, many or a size class.

D gene,V gene,J gene,clone size,CDR3 DNA,CDR3 protein
NA,TRBV7-6,TRBJ1-1,NA,TGTGCCAGCAGCTTACACAGGTCGACTGAAGCTTTCTTT,CASSLHRSTEAFF
NA,TRBV19,TRBJ1-1,NA,TGTGCCAGTAGTATGGGACGTCCTGAAGCTTTCTTT,CASSMGRPEAFF
TRBD2,TRBV13,TRBJ2-7,NA,TGTGCCAGCAGCTCAGACACTAGCGGGTCCTACGAGCAGTACTTC,CASSSDTSGSYEQYF
NA,TRBV7-3,TRBJ2-1,NA,TGTGCCAGCAGCCCGACTAGCTACAATGAGCAGTTCTTC,CASSPTSYNEQFF
NA,TRBV27,TRBJ2-7,NA,TGTGCCAGCAGTCCTTCACCGGGACACCCTGCCTACGAGCAGTACTTC,CASSPSPGHPAYEQYF
NA,TRBV2,TRBJ2-3,NA,TGTGCCAGCAGTGAAGGGGACGGAACCTTCGGCGATACGCAGTATTTT,CASSEGDGTFGDTQYF
NA,TRBV29-1,TRBJ1-4,NA,TGCAGCGTTGAAGACTCCCTCTCGGAAAAACTGTTTTTT,CSVEDSLSEKLFF
TRBD2,TRBV5-8,TRBJ2-1,once,TGTGCCAGCAGCACAATAGCGGGAGGGCGAAATAATGAGCAGTTCTTC,CASSTIAGGRNNEQFF
NA,TRBV18,TRBJ2-3,NA,TGTGCCAGCTCACCACCTAGCGGTTCCACAGATACGCAGTATTTT,CASSPPSGSTDTQYF
TRBD2,TRBV6-5,TRBJ2-7,NA,TGTGCCAGTCAGAGGCTAGCGGGAGCGATTACGGAGCAGTACTTC,CASQRLAGAITEQYF
NA,TRBV4-1,TRBJ2-5,NA,TGCGCCAGCAGCCAAGATCTGGGTGAAGAGACCCAGTACTTC,CASSQDLGEETQYF
NA,TRBV30,TRBJ2-7,NA,TGTGCCTGGAGTGTAGCCAGGGGCGGCGAGCAGTACTTC,CAWSVARGGEQYF
NA,TRBV6-5,TRBJ1-1,NA,TGTGCCAGCAGTTTGCAGCATTGGGACCCGAGCGCTGAAGCTTTCTTT,CASSLQHWDPSAEAFF